This T cell receptor beta chain was observed in a study of T cell changes during pregnancy in multiple sclerosis. TCRdb's copy holds only in-frame clones and misses some; the assay was immunoSEQ multiplex PCR. Seen here are about 58,000 clones, less than 95% observed once, and the top ten hold 0.49%. CDR1 and CDR2 (germline): MGHDK, SYGVNS. The CDR3 contains 12 residues. V was pared by 9 bases and J by 4 bases, with 3 bases of the junction left unmatched. The TCR originated in a female donor in good health, enrolled as a control in a pregnancy study. The specimen comprised CD4+ T cells from peripheral blood mononuclear cells, sampled after pregnancy. The chain has TRBV25-1 and TRBJ1-2; 9 bases are a match to TRBD1. CDR3: CASRQGGYGYTF. CDR3 DNA: TGTGCCAGTCGACAGGGGGGCTATGGCTACACCTTC.